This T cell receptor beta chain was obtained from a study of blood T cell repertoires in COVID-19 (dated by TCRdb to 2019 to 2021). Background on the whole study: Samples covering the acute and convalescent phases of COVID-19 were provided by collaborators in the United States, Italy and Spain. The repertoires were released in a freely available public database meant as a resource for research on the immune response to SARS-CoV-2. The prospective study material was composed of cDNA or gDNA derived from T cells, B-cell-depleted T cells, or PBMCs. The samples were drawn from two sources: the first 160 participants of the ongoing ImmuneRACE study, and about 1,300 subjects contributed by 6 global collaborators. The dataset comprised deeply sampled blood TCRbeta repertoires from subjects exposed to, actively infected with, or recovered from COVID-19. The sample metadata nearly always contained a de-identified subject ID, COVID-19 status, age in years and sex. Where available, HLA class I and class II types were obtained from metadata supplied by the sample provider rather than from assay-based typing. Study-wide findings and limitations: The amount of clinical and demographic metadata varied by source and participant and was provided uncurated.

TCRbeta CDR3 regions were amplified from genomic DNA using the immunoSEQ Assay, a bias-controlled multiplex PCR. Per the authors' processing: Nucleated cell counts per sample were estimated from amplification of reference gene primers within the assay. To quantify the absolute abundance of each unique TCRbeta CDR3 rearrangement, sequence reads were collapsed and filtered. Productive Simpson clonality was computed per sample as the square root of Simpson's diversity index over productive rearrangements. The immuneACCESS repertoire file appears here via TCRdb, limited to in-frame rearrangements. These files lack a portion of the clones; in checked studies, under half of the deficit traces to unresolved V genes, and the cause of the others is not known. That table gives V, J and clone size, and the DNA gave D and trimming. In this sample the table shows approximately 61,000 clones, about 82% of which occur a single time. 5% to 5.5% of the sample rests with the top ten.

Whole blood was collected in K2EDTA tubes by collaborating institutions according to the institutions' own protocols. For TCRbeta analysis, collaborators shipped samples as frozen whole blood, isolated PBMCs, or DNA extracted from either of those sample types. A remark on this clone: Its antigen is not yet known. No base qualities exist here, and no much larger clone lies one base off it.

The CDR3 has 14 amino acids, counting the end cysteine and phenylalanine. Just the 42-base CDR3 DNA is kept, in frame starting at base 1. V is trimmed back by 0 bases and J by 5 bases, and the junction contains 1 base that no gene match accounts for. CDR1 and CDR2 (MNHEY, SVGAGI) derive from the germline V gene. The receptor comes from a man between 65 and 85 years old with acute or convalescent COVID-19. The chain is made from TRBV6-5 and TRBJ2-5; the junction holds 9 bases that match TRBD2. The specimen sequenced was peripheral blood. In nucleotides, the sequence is TGTGCCAGCAGTTACTCGGCGGGGGGGGAGACCCAGTACTTC. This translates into CASSYSAGGETQYF.